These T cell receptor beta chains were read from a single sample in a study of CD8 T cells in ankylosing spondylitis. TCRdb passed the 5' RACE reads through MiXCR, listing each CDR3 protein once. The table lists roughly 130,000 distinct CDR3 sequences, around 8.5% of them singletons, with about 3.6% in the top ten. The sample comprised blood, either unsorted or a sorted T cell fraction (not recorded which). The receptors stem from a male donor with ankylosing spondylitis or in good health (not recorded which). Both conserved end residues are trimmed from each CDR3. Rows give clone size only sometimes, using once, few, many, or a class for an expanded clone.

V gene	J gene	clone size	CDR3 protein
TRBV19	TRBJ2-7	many	ASSNLAPDEQY
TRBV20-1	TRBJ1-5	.	SAMGQGNQPQH
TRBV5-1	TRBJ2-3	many	ASSAGSSTDTQY
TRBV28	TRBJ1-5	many	ASSFNQPQH
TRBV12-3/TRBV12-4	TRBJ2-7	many	ASSFRGLAGFRYEQY
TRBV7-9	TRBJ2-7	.	ASSLGTGEQY
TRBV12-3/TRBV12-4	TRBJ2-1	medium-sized	ASSWTSHNEQF
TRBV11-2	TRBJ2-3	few	ASSLAGGPSDTQY
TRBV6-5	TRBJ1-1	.	ASSYSRGITTEAF
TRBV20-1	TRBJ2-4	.	SRKVAGGRNIQY
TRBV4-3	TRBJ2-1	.	ASSQDPQRASSYNEQF
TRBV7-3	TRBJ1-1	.	ASSPIRVAF
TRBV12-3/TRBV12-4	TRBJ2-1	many	ASSPGTGRFNEQF
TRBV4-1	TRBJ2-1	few	ASSLLAGSHNEQF
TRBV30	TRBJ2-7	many	AWSRGYEQY
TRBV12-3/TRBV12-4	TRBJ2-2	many	ASSFLGGDTGELF
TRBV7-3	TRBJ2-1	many	ASSSMYYNEQF
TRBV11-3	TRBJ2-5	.	ASSKTPAATQY
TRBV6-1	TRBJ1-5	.	ASSVQGNQPQH
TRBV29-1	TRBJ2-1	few	SVRAEDYNEQF
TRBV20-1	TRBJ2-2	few	SASRDTGELF
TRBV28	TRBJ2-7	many	ASSRRLAGELYEQY
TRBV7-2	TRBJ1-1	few	ASSWTENTEAF
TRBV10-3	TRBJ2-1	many	AIRSIAGSNEQF
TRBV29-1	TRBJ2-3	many	SVEELALDYRLPTDTQY
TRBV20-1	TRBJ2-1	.	SAPGDSRLNEQF
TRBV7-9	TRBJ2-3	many	ASSRRTSGSTDTQY
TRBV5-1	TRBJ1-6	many	ASSSGPREDNSPLH
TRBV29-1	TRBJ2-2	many	SGGQANTGELF
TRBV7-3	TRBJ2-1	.	ASSLWGRDEQF
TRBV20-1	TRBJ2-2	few	SAPRQGNTGELF